The text below deals with one TCR beta chain. As yet, its antigen is unknown. These data are taken from a study of T cell responses to AZD1222 COVID-19 vaccine. Regarding the study as a whole: Distributed over spike, vaccine-associated CD4 TCRs predominated at 160-218 and 743-854.

The data were produced by immunoSEQ multiplex PCR, yet TCRdb's version contains in-frame clones alone and is incomplete. The table lists roughly 160,000 clones, roughly nine tenths of them singletons, with under 2.5% in the top ten. Sequencing was performed on peripheral blood, taken on day 0 of AZD1222 vaccination. This TCR was recovered from an adult in good health.

CDR3 loop: CASSQSGFSGNTIYF. DNA of the CDR3: TGTGCCAGCAGCCAATCAGGGTTCTCTGGAAACACCATATATTTT. V is TRBV3-1 (or the pseudogene TRBV3-2) and J is TRBJ1-3; TRBD1 might be the D (5 bases). Trimming removed 2 bases at V and 0 bases at J, with 8 bases between. The CDR3 totals 15 residues. Germline assignment: CDR1 LGHDT and CDR2 YNNKEL (reference sequence).